This TCR beta chain was sequenced for a study of radiation and T cells in renal cell carcinoma. V lost 5 bases to trimming and J lost 5 bases, with 18 bases between them. This CDR3 contains 15 residues. Germline CDR1 is LNHDA and CDR2 is SQIVND (reference sequence). TCRdb's copy holds only in-frame clones and misses some; the assay was immunoSEQ multiplex PCR. The sample lists 60,000 to 80,000 clones; roughly 87% were seen once. This sample's time point: blood 2 weeks post-SBRT. As for treatment: 15 Gy SBRT to primary tumor, nephrectomy 4 weeks later. This renal cell carcinoma was of the clear cell type. Study-wide points: In blood, top tumor clones expanded by 2 weeks, shrinking by 4.

Comment on this clone: Its specificity is not known.

The chain uses TRBV19 and TRBJ1-2; possible D gene TRBD1, 5 bases. This specimen was blood, taken from a patient whose treatment included radiotherapy and nephrectomy. The sequence derives from a man aged 60 to 69 with renal cell carcinoma. CDR3: CASSPARGVQYGYTF. The CDR3 coding sequence is TGTGCCAGTAGTCCAGCTCGGGGGGTCCAATATGGCTACACCTTC.